Shown below are 4 T cell receptor beta chains from a single sample sequenced in a study of cytomegalovirus exposure and HLA in healthy donors (dated by TCRdb to 2017 to 2019). The library was obtained by the immunoSEQ multiplex PCR assay. For the multiplex PCR, a mixture combining 60 forward primers for TCR Vbeta segments and 13 reverse primers for TCR Jbeta segments was used. This is the immuneACCESS table as TCRdb keeps it, with only in-frame sequences that have V and J called. A part of the clones is gone; compared with another copy, unresolved V genes explain less than half, and the rest is unexplained. Within this sample are 100,000 to 150,000 clones, with 70% to 85% of them counted one time only. Around 3% of the sample belongs to the ten largest clones. The sample taken for sequencing was PBMCs. These receptors were collected from a boy younger than 10 in good health and CMV-seronegative.

The rearrangement links TRBV2 to TRBJ1-3, with a possible D match to TRBD1 (6 bases). V lost 5 bases to trimming and J lost 0 bases, with 14 bases between them. From germline, CDR1 is SNHLY and CDR2 FYNNEI. The CDR3 length is 16 residues. The CDR3 bases are TGTGCCAGCAGTCCGCGGACAGTCGTCTCTGGAAACACCATATATTTT. This sequence encodes CASSPRTVVSGNTIYF. The entire variable domain, with the rest obtained from reference TRBV2 and TRBJ1-3, is as follows: EPEVTQTPSHQVTQMGQEVILRCVPISNHLYFYWYRQILGQKVEFLVSFYNNEISEKSEIFDDQFSVERPDGSNFTLKIRSTKLEDSAMYFCASSPRTVVSGNTIYFGEGSWLTVV.

The sample holds a few counts of this clone. Within the sample, other DNA sequences also encode this same CDR3. The V gene is TRBV7-2, the J gene TRBJ1-4; 7 bases are shared with TRBD1. CDR3 length equals 16 residues. Germline CDR1 is SGHTA and CDR2 is FQGNSA. V dropped 3 bases and J dropped 0; count of bases not matched to a gene: 4. The CDR3 here is CASSLSRGATNEKLFF. As DNA, the CDR3 is TGTGCCAGCAGCTTGAGCAGGGGGGCAACTAATGAAAAACTGTTTTTT.

The V and J genes are TRBV30 and TRBJ2-2; D might be TRBD1 (6 bases). V lost 1 base, J lost 6 bases, and 9 bases lay in between. From germline, CDR1 is GTSNPN and CDR2 SVGIG (reference sequence). This CDR3 is built from 13 residues. CDR3 in amino acids: CAWSAGQSGELFF. The CDR3 DNA is TGTGCCTGGAGTGCGGGACAATCCGGGGAGCTGTTTTTT. The variable domain in full, completed from reference TRBV30 and TRBJ2-2, reads SQTIHQWPATLVQPVGSPLSLECTVEGTSNPNLYWYRQAAGRGLQLLFYSVGIGQISSEVPQNLSASRPQDRQFILSSKKLLLSDSGFYLCAWSAGQSGELFFGEGSRLTVL.

The CDR3, as DNA: TGTGCCAGCAGACAGGGGGCAAGAGGAAACACCATATATTTT. Residues: CASRQGARGNTIYF. The chain recombines TRBV7-9 with TRBJ1-3, with TRBD1 matching 9 bases. Germline trimming cut 6 bases from V and 4 bases from J; bases unmatched to any gene: 4. The CDR3 has 14 residues. Germline V gene data show CDR1 as SEHNR and CDR2 as FQNEAQ (reference sequence).